This T cell receptor beta chain was sequenced in a study of shared clonotypes between healthy human individuals. CDR1 and CDR2 (germline): ENHRY, SYGVKD. The V gene end was trimmed by 10 bases and the J gene end by 6 bases; junction bases not matched to a gene: 7. The CDR3 runs to 13 residues. TCRdb keeps only in-frame clones here, not all; method: immunoSEQ multiplex PCR. The profile shows some 1,400,000 clones, roughly 96% of them singletons. The origin of this receptor is a man younger than 45 in good health. The chain links TRBV10-3 to TRBJ2-1; TRBD1 matches at 9 bases. The sequenced sample consisted of naive CD4+ T cells sorted from blood. Regarding subset: CD45RA+ positively selected. In DNA, the CDR3 is TGTGCCACCGACGAGACAGGGGGCAATGAGCAGTTCTTC. Amino acids: CATDETGGNEQFF.